This T cell receptor beta chain was profiled in a study of T-cell memory formation after mild COVID-19. The CDR3 is made up of 17 amino acids. V shed 1 base and J 3 bases; nucleotides not matched to a gene: 7. CDR1 is SGHRS and CDR2 is YFSETQ in the germline V gene. One entry per CDR3 protein results from TCRdb running MiXCR on the 5' RACE reads. This sample has about 290,000 distinct CDR3 sequences, with roughly 15% found just once. The chain has TRBV5-1 and TRBJ2-1, with TRBD2 identical over 10 bases. The material sequenced was PBMCs or a T cell subset sorted from them (not recorded which). The clonotype originates from a young man who had mild COVID-19 (a few samples of this study predate the infection). Cell type and time point are not known. DNA for the CDR3: TGCGCCAGCAGCTTGACGCGGACTAGCGGTCTCTACAATGAGCAGTTCTTC. Translation: CASSLTRTSGLYNEQFF.